The 7 T cell receptor beta chains reported below all come from one sample, sequenced in a study of cytomegalovirus exposure and HLA in healthy donors. PCR primers comprised 60 Vbeta and 13 Jbeta primers. This table comes from immunoSEQ multiplex PCR, and its TCRdb copy is limited to in-frame clones, with some not included. The table shows approximately 180,000 clones, with approximately 82% occurring only once. The sequencing input was PBMCs. All receptors come from a woman aged 30 to 39 in good health and CMV-seronegative.

J is TRBJ2-5 and V is TRBV11-1; 7 positions agree with TRBD2. The CDR3 totals 14 residues. Per germline, CDR1 SGHAT and CDR2 FQDESV (reference sequence). Losses at the gene ends were 1 base for V and 3 bases for J; bases not matched to a gene: 2. Here the CDR3 reads CASSLGLAEETQYF. As DNA, the CDR3 is TGTGCCAGCAGCTTAGGACTAGCCGAAGAGACCCAGTACTTC.

This clone was counted a single time. This chain uses TRBV4-2 with TRBJ2-6; 8 bases map to TRBD1. The CDR3 spans 18 residues. Germline CDR1 reads LGHNA; CDR2 reads YNFKEQ. Germline trimming cut 0 bases from V and 0 bases from J; bases unmatched to any gene: 4. This CDR3 reads CASSQETGVSSGANVLTF. DNA for the CDR3: TGTGCCAGCAGCCAAGAGACAGGGGTCAGCTCTGGGGCCAACGTCCTGACTTTC.

V is TRBV5-5 and J is TRBJ2-7; 9 bases fit TRBD1. Germline V gene sequence: CDR1 SGHKS, CDR2 YYEKEE (reference sequence). The CDR3 is 15 amino acids. V dropped 4 bases and J dropped 0; count of bases not matched to a gene: 5. CDR3 DNA sequence: TGTGCCAGCAGCCGTGGGACAGGGTCCTCCTACGAGCAGTACTTC. It yields the protein CASSRGTGSSYEQYF.

The V and J genes are TRBV6-5 and TRBJ2-1; TRBD2 matches 9 bases. Germline V gene data show CDR1 as MNHEY and CDR2 as SVGAGI. V trimming: 4 bases; J trimming: 4 bases; junction bases outside the gene matches: 5. The CDR3 is made up of 15 amino acids. This chain's CDR3 is CASSSTSGIYNEQFF. DNA of the CDR3: TGTGCCAGCAGTTCGACTAGCGGTATTTACAATGAGCAGTTCTTC.

The chain couples TRBV6-6 to TRBJ1-2; D uncertain. This CDR3 has 14 amino acids. Germline loops: CDR1 MNHNY, CDR2 SVGAGI (reference sequence). V lost 6 bases to trimming and J lost 2 bases, with 13 bases between them. The CDR3 DNA sequence: TGTGCCAGCAGCGATCAGGAGGGCAACTATGGCTACACCTTC. Translation: CASSDQEGNYGYTF.

The chain links TRBV12-2 to TRBJ1-6; the D call in the table, TRBD1, was not verified against the DNA. TRBV12-2 is a listed pseudogene. This CDR3 is built from 19 residues. The CDR3 sequence is CASRLAQDQGWSYNSPLHF. The CDR3 coding sequence is TGTGCAAGTCGCTTAGCTCAGGATCAGGGGTGGTCCTATAATTCACCCCTCCACTTT.

V and J are TRBV7-9 and TRBJ2-2; D may be TRBD1 (6 bases). The V end lost 4 bases, the J end lost 5 bases, and 8 bases lay between the germline ends. The CDR3 sequence is 13 residues long. Looked up from germline, CDR1 is SEHNR and CDR2 is FQNEAQ (reference sequence). The CDR3 loop is CASSSQGTGELFF. The CDR3 DNA is TGTGCCAGCAGCTCGCAGGGGACCGGGGAGCTGTTTTTT.